What follows are 6 T cell receptor beta chains derived from one specimen sequenced in a study of cytomegalovirus exposure and HLA in healthy donors. The PCR made use of 60 Vbeta and 13 Jbeta primers. Repertoires were generated with immunoSEQ multiplex PCR, while TCRdb's copy carries only in-frame clones and drops some. The data contain about 160,000 clones, around 85% of them singletons. The specimen was PBMCs. All receptors come from a woman in her 30s in good health and CMV-seronegative.

This clone was observed a handful of times. This rearrangement joins TRBV7-2 to TRBJ2-1; TRBD2 aligns across 15 bases. In germline, CDR1 is SGHTA, CDR2 FQGNSA. The CDR3 length is 18 residues. Losses at the gene ends were 1 base for V and 3 bases for J; bases not matched to a gene: 4. The CDR3 is CASSLEGTSGRHYNEQFF. As DNA, the CDR3 is TGTGCCAGCAGCTTAGAAGGGACTAGCGGGAGGCACTACAATGAGCAGTTCTTC.

The rearrangement joins TRBV25-1 to TRBJ2-2; no clear D gene. V was trimmed by 6 bases and J by 1 base, leaving 12 bases between them. Germline V gene sequence: CDR1 MGHDK, CDR2 SYGVNS. The CDR3 consists of 15 residues. CDR3 nucleotide sequence: TGTGCCAGCAGCCCTAAGACACAGAACACCGGGGAGCTGTTTTTT. The encoded protein is CASSPKTQNTGELFF.

V and J are TRBV5-1 and TRBJ2-1, with 12 bases aligning to TRBD2. The length of the CDR3 is 17 residues. V lost 4 bases and J lost 4; bases outside the gene matches: 9. CDR1 SGHRS and CDR2 YFSETQ come from the germline V gene. In DNA form, the CDR3 reads TGCGCCAGCAGCGGAGGACTAGCGGGGCTCAGTTACAATGAGCAGTTCTTC. This sequence encodes CASSGGLAGLSYNEQFF. Full variable domain (rest looked up from reference TRBV5-1 and TRBJ2-1): KAGVTQTPRYLIKTRGQQVTLSCSPISGHRSVSWYQQTPGQGLQFLFEYFSETQRNKGNFPGRFSGRQFSNSRSEMNVSTLELGDSALYLCASSGGLAGLSYNEQFFGPGTRLTVL.

This clone was detected only a few times. This chain connects TRBV10-3 to TRBJ1-4; D is uncertain. Germline values: CDR1 ENHRY, CDR2 SYGVKD. This CDR3 comprises 12 residues. V shed 4 bases and J shed 7 bases, with 7 bases lying between them. CDR3 residues: CAISVRGEKLFF. CDR3 bases: TGTGCCATCAGTGTTCGGGGTGAAAAACTGTTTTTT.

The V gene is TRBV6-6, the J gene TRBJ2-5; the D gene is possibly TRBD2 (5 bases). Looked up from germline, CDR1 is MNHNY and CDR2 is SVGAGI (reference sequence). This CDR3 region has 13 residues. V lost 7 bases to trimming and J lost 1 base, with 10 bases between them. Here the CDR3 reads CASTLGSQETQYF. In nucleotides, the CDR3 is TGTGCCAGCACCCTAGGGAGCCAAGAGACCCAGTACTTC.

This clone was counted only a few times. This chain connects TRBV23-1 to TRBJ1-5, with D possibly being TRBD1 (6 bases). TRBV23-1 qualifies as an ORF whose function is uncertain. V was shortened by 2 bases and J by 8 bases, with 13 bases between the two germline ends. The CDR3 consists of 14 residues. As DNA, the CDR3 is TGCGCCAGCAGTCAAAGACAGGAGGTAGAGCCCCAGCATTTT. The encoded protein is CASSQRQEVEPQHF.